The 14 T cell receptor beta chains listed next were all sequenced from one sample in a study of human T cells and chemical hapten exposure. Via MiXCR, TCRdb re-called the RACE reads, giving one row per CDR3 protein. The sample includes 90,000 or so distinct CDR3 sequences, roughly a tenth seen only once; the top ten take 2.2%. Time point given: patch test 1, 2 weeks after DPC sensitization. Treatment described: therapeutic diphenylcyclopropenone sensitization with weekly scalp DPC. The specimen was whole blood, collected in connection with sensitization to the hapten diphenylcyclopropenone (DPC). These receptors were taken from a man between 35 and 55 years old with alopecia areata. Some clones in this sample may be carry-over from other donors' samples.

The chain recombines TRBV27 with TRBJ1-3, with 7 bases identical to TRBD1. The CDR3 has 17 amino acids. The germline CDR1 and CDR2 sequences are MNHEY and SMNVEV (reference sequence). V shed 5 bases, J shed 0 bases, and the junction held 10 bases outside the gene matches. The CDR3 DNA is TGTGCCAGCAGTGCGCTAAACAGGGGCCACTCTGGAAACACCATATATTTT. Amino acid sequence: CASSALNRGHSGNTIYF.

The CDR3 nucleotides read TGTGCCAGCAGTTTCCTACGGGACGGGTCCCCCGTGTTCAATGAGCAGTTCTTC. Translating it yields CASSFLRDGSPVFNEQFF. The chain carries TRBV27 and TRBJ2-1; D is possibly TRBD1 or TRBD2 (5 bases each). CDR3 length equals 18 residues. V gave up 3 bases and J gave up 6 bases, with 24 bases separating them. The V gene's germline CDR1 is MNHEY and CDR2 SMNVEV (reference sequence).

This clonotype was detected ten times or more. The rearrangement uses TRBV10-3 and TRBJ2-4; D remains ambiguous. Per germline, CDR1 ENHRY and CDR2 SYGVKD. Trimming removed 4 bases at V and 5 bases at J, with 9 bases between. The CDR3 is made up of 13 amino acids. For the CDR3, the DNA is TGTGCCATCAGTGGTGGTCCAGAAAACATTCAGTACTTC. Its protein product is CAISGGPENIQYF.

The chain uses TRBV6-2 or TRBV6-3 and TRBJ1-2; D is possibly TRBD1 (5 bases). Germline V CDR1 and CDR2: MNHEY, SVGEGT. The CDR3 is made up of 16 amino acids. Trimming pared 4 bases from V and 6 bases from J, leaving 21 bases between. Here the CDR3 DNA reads TGTGCCAGCAGTTTTGGGACGGCAACTATTCTAAATGGCTACACCTTC. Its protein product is CASSFGTATILNGYTF.

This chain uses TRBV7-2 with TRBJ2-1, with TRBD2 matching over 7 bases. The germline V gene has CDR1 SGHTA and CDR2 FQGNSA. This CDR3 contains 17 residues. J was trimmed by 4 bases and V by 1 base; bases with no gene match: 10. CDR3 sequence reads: CASSLGGGRPPYNEQFF. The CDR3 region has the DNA TGTGCCAGCAGCTTAGGTGGCGGGAGACCACCTTACAATGAGCAGTTCTTC.

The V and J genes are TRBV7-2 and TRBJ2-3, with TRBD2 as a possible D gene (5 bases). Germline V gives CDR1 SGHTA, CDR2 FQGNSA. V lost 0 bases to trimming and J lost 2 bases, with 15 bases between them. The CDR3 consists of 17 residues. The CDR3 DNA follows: TGTGCCAGCAGCTTAGCGCCTCCCGGGATCTCCACAGATACGCAGTATTTT. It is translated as CASSLAPPGISTDTQYF. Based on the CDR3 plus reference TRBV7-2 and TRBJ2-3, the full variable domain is GAGVSQSPSNKVTEKGKDVELRCDPISGHTALYWYRQSLGQGLEFLIYFQGNSAPDKSGLPSDRFSAERTGGSVSTLTIQRTQQEDSAVYLCASSLAPPGISTDTQYFGPGTRLTVL.

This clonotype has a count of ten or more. CDR3: CASSFQGRNNEQFF. The CDR3 coding sequence is TGTGCCAGCAGTTTCCAGGGGAGGAACAATGAGCAGTTCTTC. The rearrangement uses TRBV28 and TRBJ2-1; D tentatively reads TRBD1 or TRBD2 (6 bases each). Germline CDR1 reads MDHEN; CDR2 reads SYDVKM. This CDR3 comprises 14 residues. Trimming left V 3 bases short and J 5 bases short, with 11 bases between. The whole variable domain, remainder taken from reference TRBV28 and TRBJ2-1, is DVKVTQSSRYLVKRTGEKVFLECVQDMDHENMFWYRQDPGLGLRLIYFSYDVKMKEKGDIPEGYSVSREKKERFSLILESASTNQTSMYLCASSFQGRNNEQFFGPGTRLTVL.

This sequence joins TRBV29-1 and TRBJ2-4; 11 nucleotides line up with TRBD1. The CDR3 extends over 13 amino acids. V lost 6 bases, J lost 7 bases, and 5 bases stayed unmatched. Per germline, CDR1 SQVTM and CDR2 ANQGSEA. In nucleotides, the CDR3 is TGCAGCGTATTGGACAGGGGGCTGAACATTCAGTACTTC. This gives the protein CSVLDRGLNIQYF.

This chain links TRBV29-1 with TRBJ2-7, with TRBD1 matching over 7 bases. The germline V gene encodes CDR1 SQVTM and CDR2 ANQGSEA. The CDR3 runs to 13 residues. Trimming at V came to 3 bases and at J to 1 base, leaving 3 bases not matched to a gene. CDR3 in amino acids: CSVDPGGSYEQYF. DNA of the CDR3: TGCAGCGTTGACCCAGGGGGTTCCTACGAGCAGTACTTC.

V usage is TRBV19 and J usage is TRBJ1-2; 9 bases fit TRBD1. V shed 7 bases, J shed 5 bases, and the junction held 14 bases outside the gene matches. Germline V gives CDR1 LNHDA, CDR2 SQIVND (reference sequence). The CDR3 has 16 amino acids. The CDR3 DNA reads TGTGCCAGTAATCTTGGGACAGGGACTTTGGGTTATGGCTACACCTTC. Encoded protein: CASNLGTGTLGYGYTF.

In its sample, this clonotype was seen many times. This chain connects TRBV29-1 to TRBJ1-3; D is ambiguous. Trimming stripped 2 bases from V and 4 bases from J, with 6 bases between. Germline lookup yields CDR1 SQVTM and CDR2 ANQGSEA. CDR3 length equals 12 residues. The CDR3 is CSVELVGNTIYF. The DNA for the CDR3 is TGCAGCGTTGAACTTGTAGGAAACACCATATATTTT.

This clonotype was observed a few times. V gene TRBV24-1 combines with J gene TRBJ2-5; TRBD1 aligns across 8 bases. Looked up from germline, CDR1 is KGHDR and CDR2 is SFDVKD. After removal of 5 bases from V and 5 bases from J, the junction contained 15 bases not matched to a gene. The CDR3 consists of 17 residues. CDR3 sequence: CATSAATGGVIPETQYF. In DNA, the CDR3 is TGTGCCACCAGTGCCGCCACAGGGGGAGTTATACCGGAGACCCAGTACTTC.

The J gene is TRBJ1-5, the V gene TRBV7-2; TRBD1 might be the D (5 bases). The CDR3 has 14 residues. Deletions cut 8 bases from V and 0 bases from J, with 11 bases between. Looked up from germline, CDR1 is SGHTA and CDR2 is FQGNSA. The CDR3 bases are TGTGCCAGCGGCATACAGGATAGCAATCAGCCCCAGCATTTT. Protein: CASGIQDSNQPQHF.

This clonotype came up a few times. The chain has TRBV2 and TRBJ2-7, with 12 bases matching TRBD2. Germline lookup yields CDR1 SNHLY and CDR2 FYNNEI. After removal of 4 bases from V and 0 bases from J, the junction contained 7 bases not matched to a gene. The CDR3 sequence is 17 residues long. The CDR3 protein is CASSVPSGRASSYEQYV. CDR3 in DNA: TGTGCCAGCAGTGTTCCTAGCGGGAGGGCCAGCTCCTACGAGCAGTACGTC.